The following is a TCR beta chain sequence with its context. Its antigen is undetermined. As to treatment: roughly 11-day PBMC culture with coronavirus spike peptide pools or control peptides (ViraFEST assay). The data are from a study of vaccination and CD4 T cells after COVID-19. Study overall: Median time from COVID diagnosis to post-COVID sampling was 101 days (35 to 161).

Germline values: CDR1 WNHNN, CDR2 SYGVQD (reference sequence). The CDR3 consists of 13 residues. V lost 6 bases to trimming and J lost 0 bases, with 6 bases between them. Sequencing of DNA taken from cultured CD4+ T cells relied on the Oncomine TCR Beta short-read assay. Using the QIAamp micro DNA kit, genomic DNA was extracted from the CD4+ T cells that had been cultured. TCRdb re-called the PCR reads through MiXCR, storing one row per CDR3 protein. The profile covers some 10,000 distinct CDR3 sequences, with about 45% appearing a single time and 30% to 40% taken by the ten largest. Material for sequencing was CD4+ T cells from blood, cultured in vitro. The chain carries TRBV10-1 and TRBJ1-3; possibly TRBD1 for D (5 bases). The TCR originated in a human donor who had recovered from COVID-19. The CDR3 region is CASSQGSGNTIYF. As DNA, the CDR3 is TGCGCCAGCAGCCAGGGCTCTGGAAACACCATATATTTT.